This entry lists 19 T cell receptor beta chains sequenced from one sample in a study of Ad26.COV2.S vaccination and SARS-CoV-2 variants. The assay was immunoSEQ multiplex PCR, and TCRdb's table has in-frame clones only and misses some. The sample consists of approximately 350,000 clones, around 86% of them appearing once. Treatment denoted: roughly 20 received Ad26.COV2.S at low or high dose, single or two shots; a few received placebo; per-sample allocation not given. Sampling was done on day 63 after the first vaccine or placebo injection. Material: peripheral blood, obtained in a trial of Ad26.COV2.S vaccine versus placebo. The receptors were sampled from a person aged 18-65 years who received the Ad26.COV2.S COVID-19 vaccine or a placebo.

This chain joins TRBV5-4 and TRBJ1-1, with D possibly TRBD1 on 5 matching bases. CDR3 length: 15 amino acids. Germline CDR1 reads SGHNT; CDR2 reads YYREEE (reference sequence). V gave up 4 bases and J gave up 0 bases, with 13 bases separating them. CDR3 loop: CASSREGTLNTEAFF. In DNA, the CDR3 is TGTGCCAGCAGCCGGGAGGGGACCCTGAACACTGAAGCTTTCTTT.

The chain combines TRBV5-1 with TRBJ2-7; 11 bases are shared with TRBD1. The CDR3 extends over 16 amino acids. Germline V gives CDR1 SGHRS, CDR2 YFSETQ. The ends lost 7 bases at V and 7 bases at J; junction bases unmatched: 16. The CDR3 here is CASQITGTGGFGEQYF. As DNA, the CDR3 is TGCGCCAGCCAAATCACCGGGACAGGGGGGTTTGGGGAGCAGTACTTC.

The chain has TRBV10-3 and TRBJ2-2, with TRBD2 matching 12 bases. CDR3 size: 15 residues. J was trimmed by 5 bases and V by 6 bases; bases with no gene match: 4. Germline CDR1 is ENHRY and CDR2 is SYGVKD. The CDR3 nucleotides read TGTGCCATCAGCAGGACTAGCGGGGCTACCGGGGAGCTGTTTTTT. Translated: CAISRTSGATGELFF.

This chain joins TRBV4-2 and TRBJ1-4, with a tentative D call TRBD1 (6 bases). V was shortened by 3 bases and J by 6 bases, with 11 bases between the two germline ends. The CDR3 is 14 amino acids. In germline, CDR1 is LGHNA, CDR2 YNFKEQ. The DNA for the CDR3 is TGTGCCAGCAGCCAGGACAGAAGCCATGAAAAACTGTTTTTT. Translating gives CASSQDRSHEKLFF.

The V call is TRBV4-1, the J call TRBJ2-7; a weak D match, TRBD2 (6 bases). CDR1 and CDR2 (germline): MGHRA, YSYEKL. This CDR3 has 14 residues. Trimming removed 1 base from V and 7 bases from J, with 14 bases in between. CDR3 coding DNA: TGCGCCAGCAGCCAAGGGGACTTGACGAGGGAGCAGTACTTC. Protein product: CASSQGDLTREQYF.

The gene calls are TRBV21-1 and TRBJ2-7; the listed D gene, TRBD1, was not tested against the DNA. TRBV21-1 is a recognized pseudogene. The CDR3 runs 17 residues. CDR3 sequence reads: CASSNGGFERGHGEQYF. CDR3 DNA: TGTGCCAGCAGCAATGGGGGATTTGAAAGGGGGCATGGCGAGCAGTACTTC.

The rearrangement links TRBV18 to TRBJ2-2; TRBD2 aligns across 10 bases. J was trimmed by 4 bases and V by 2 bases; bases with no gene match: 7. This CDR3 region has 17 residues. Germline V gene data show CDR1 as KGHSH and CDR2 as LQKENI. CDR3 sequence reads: CASSPGAGLAATGELFF. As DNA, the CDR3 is TGTGCCAGCTCACCAGGGGCAGGACTAGCGGCCACCGGGGAGCTGTTTTTT. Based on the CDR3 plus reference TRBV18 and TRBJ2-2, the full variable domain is NAGVMQNPRHLVRRRGQEARLRCSPMKGHSHVYWYRQLPEEGLKFMVYLQKENIIDESGMPKERFSAEFPKEGPSILRIQQVVRGDSAAYFCASSPGAGLAATGELFFGEGSRLTVL.

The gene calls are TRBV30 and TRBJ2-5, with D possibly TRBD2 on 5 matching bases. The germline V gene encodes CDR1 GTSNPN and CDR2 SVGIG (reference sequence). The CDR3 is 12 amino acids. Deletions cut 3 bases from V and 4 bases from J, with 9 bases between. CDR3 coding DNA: TGTGCCTGGAGAGCGGCGGGAGAGACCCAGTACTTC. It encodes CAWRAAGETQYF. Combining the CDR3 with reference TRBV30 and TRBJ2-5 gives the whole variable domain SQTIHQWPATLVQPVGSPLSLECTVEGTSNPNLYWYRQAAGRGLQLLFYSVGIGQISSEVPQNLSASRPQDRQFILSSKKLLLSDSGFYLCAWRAAGETQYFGPGTRLLVL.

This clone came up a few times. In nucleotides, the CDR3 is TGTGCCAGCACCATCCATAGCGGGGGTATGGGTGAGCAGTTCTTC. Amino acid sequence: CASTIHSGGMGEQFF. The chain employs TRBV28 and TRBJ2-1; TRBD2 matches at 9 bases. Germline V gives CDR1 MDHEN, CDR2 SYDVKM. Unmatched junction bases numbered 13, after V lost 7 bases and J lost 9 bases. CDR3 length: 15 amino acids.

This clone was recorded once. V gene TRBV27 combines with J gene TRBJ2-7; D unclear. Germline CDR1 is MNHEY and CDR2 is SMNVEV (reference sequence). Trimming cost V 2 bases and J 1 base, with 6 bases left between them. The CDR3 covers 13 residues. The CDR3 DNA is TGTGCCAGCAGTTTAACGCAGTCCTACGAGCAGTACTTC. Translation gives CASSLTQSYEQYF.

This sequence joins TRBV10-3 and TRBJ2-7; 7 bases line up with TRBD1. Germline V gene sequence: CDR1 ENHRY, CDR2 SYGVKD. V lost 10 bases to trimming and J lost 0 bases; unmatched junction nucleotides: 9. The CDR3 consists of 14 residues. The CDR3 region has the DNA TGTGCCACGTTAGCACAGGGGACCTCCTACGAGCAGTACTTC. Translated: CATLAQGTSYEQYF.

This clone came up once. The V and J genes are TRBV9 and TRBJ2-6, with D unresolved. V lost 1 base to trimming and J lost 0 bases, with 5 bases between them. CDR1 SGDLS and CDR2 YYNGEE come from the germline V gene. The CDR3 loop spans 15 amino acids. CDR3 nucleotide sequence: TGTGCCAGCAGCGTATGGGGCTCTGGGGCCAACGTCCTGACTTTC. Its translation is CASSVWGSGANVLTF.

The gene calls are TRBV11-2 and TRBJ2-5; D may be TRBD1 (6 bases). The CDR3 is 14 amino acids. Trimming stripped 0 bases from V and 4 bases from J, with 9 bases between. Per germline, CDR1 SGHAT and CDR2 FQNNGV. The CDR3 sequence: CASSLDSRGETQYF. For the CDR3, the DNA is TGTGCCAGCAGCTTAGATTCCAGGGGAGAGACCCAGTACTTC.

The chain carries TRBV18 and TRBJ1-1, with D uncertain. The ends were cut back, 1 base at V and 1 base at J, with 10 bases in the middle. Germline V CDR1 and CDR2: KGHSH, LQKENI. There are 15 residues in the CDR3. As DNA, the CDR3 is TGTGCCAGCTCACCACAGGGTTTTGGGAACACTGAAGCTTTCTTT. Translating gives CASSPQGFGNTEAFF.

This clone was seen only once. Here the CDR3 DNA reads TGTGCCAGCAGCCAATTGGGGGGTGGGGACCAAGAGACCCAGTACTTC. Protein: CASSQLGGGDQETQYF. The rearrangement links TRBV4-2 to TRBJ2-5, with a possible D match to TRBD2 (6 bases). V was cut by 2 bases and J by 0 bases, with 13 bases left in between. CDR3 length equals 16 residues. Per the germline V gene, CDR1 is LGHNA and CDR2 is YNFKEQ.

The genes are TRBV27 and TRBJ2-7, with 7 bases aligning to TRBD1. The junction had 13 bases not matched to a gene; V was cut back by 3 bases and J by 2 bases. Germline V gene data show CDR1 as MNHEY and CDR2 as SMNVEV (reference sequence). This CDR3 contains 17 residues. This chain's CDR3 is CASSLEWDGTATYEQYF. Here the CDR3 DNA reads TGTGCCAGCAGTTTGGAGTGGGACGGGACAGCCACCTACGAGCAGTACTTC.

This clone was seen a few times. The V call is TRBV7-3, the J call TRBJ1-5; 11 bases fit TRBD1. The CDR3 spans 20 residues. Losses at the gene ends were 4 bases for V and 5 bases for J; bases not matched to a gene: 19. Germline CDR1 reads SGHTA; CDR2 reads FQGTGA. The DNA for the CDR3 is TGTGCCAGCAGCTCAAACCTAGGACAGGGGGCGAGTTCGTGGGATCAGCCCCAGCATTTT. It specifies CASSSNLGQGASSWDQPQHF.

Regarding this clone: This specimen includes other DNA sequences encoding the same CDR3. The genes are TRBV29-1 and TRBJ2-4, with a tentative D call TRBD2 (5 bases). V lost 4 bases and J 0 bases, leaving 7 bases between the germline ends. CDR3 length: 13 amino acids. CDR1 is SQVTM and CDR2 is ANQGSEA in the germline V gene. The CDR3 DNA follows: TGCAGCGTTGGAGGGATAGCCAAAAACATTCAGTACTTC. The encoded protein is CSVGGIAKNIQYF. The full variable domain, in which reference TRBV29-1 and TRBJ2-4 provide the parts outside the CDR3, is SAVISQKPSRDICQRGTSLTIQCQVDSQVTMMFWYRQQPGQSLTLIATANQGSEATYESGFVIDKFPISRPNLTFSTLTVSNMSPEDSSIYLCSVGGIAKNIQYFGAGTRLSVL.

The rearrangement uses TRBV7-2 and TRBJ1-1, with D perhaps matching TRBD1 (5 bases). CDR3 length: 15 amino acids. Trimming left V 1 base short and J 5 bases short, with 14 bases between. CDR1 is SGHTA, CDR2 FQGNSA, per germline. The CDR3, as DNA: TGTGCCAGCAGCTTAGATCGGCAGGGAGGTACTGAAGCTTTCTTT. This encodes CASSLDRQGGTEAFF.